The T cell receptor beta chain described here comes from a study of blood T cell repertoires in COVID-19. Overall study: Sites across the United States, Italy and Spain contributed samples from acute and convalescent COVID-19. PBMCs, B-cell-depleted T cells, or T cells provided the cDNA or gDNA that made up the material.

This clone has a single count. Looked up from germline, CDR1 is SGHTA and CDR2 is FQGTGA. V was shortened by 4 bases and J by 4 bases, with 15 bases between the two germline ends. The CDR3 totals 15 residues. Authors' processing steps: Cell counts per sample came from amplifying reference gene primers. Some clones are missing from TCRdb's copy, which holds only in-frame ones; the method was immunoSEQ multiplex PCR. The V and J calls and clone size were taken over from that table, and D and trimming were inferred from the DNA. The data show more than 110,000 clones, 85% to 90% seen once. V usage is TRBV7-3 and J usage is TRBJ2-3; perhaps TRBD1 as D (7 bases). The sample taken for sequencing was peripheral blood. This sequence was found in a human donor in a cohort sampled during active COVID-19. The CDR3 protein is CASSYQGGIADTQYF. CDR3 nucleotide sequence: TGTGCCAGCAGCTACCAGGGGGGTATCGCAGATACGCAGTATTTT.